Included here is one T cell receptor beta chain sequence, with context. Its target is unknown. The sample originates from a study of cytomegalovirus exposure and HLA in healthy donors. The primer mix had 60 Vbeta and 13 Jbeta primers. The assay was immunoSEQ multiplex PCR, and TCRdb's table has in-frame clones only and misses some. This sample has some 140,000 clones, with roughly three quarters found just once. Study-wide results and caveats: Earlier analysis yielded a pattern in which most TCR beta V segments were productive about 90% or about 30% of the time. Altogether, 160 or so TCR beta chains were recorded as cytomegalovirus-associated. Information on immune exposure was restricted to one variable (CMV serostatus).

The sample consisted of PBMCs. This sequence originates from a man aged 25-45 years in good health and CMV-seronegative.

This CDR3 is CASLTGYNNQPQHF. DNA for the CDR3: TGTGCCAGCCTTACAGGGTATAACAATCAGCCCCAGCATTTT. The rearrangement uses TRBV6-5 and TRBJ1-5; the D gene is possibly TRBD1 (6 bases). V shed 8 bases and J shed 3 bases, with 14 bases lying between them. The germline CDR1 and CDR2 sequences are MNHEY and SVGAGI. The CDR3 has 14 residues.